The present TCR beta chain was sequenced within a study of cytomegalovirus exposure and HLA in healthy donors. Study-level points and caveats: CMV serostatus alone was available as immune exposure information. The classifier reportedly diagnosed cytomegalovirus status with high sensitivity and specificity. Later on, an analysis tied 18,000 or so TCR beta sequences to HLA alleles at 0.05 false discovery rate. Sequences of the TCR beta chain were said to predict the HLA-A and HLA-B alleles of most subjects accurately.

This clone appeared a single time. The antigen is undetermined. Amplification used 60 Vbeta primers and 13 Jbeta primers. Method: immunoSEQ multiplex PCR; TCRdb's copy keeps in-frame clones and lacks some. Among under 130,000 clones listed, under 85% were seen once. This CDR3 is 15 amino acids long. Germline loops: CDR1 MNHEY, CDR2 SMNVEV (reference sequence). The V gene end was trimmed by 6 bases and the J gene end by 6 bases; junction bases not matched to a gene: 7. The sequencing sample was made of PBMCs. The TCR comes from a man in his forties in good health and CMV-seronegative. This chain connects TRBV27 to TRBJ2-7; TRBD2 matches 14 bases. CDR3 sequence: CASRAGTSGSSEQYF. Written as DNA, the CDR3 is TGTGCCAGCAGGGCTGGGACTAGCGGGAGTAGCGAGCAGTACTTC.